The rows below give T cell receptor beta chains drawn from one sample of a study of blood T cell repertoires in COVID-19. Data came from immunoSEQ multiplex PCR; TCRdb stores just in-frame clones and leaves some out. This table holds about 220,000 clones, about four fifths found once. Sequenced: PBMCs or T cells enriched from blood (not recorded which). Every receptor here comes from a woman between 35 and 50 years old with acute COVID-19. Both conserved end residues are part of each CDR3. Fields, in order: D gene, V gene, J gene, clone size, CDR3 DNA, CDR3 protein. D genes are given only for firm matches. Size is stated for part of the rows, as once, few or many counts, or as a class when the clone is expanded.

d_gene: .
v_gene: TRBV14
j_gene: TRBJ2-7
abundance: .
CDR3nt: TGTGCCAGCAGCCGAATTACAAATGACTACGAGCAGTACTTC
CDR3aa: CASSRITNDYEQYF

d_gene: .
v_gene: TRBV5-1
j_gene: TRBJ1-5
abundance: .
CDR3nt: TGCGCCAGCAGCTTGGACTATAGCAATCAGCCCCAGCATTTT
CDR3aa: CASSLDYSNQPQHF

d_gene: TRBD1
v_gene: TRBV24-1
j_gene: TRBJ2-1
abundance: .
CDR3nt: TGTGCCACTTCCGGGACAGTCAATGAGCAGTTCTTC
CDR3aa: CATSGTVNEQFF

d_gene: .
v_gene: TRBV25-1
j_gene: TRBJ1-1
abundance: .
CDR3nt: TGTGCCAGCAGTGAGTCATTTGGCATCGGACAGCCTGAAGCTTTCTTT
CDR3aa: CASSESFGIGQPEAFF

d_gene: TRBD1
v_gene: TRBV19
j_gene: TRBJ1-5
abundance: .
CDR3nt: TGTGCCAGTAGGACGGGACAGGGGGCTGGTCAGCCCCAGCATTTT
CDR3aa: CASRTGQGAGQPQHF

d_gene: .
v_gene: TRBV21-1
j_gene: TRBJ1-1
abundance: .
CDR3nt: TGTGCCAGCAGCACAACCCCCGGGAAATGGGCCATTGAAGCTTTCTTT
CDR3aa: CASSTTPGKWAIEAFF

d_gene: .
v_gene: TRBV6-2/TRBV6-3
j_gene: TRBJ2-7
abundance: .
CDR3nt: TGTGCCAGCAGTTACCGAGGGTTCTACGAGCAGTACTTC
CDR3aa: CASSYRGFYEQYF

d_gene: .
v_gene: TRBV7-9
j_gene: TRBJ2-5
abundance: .
CDR3nt: TGTGCCACCAAACCACAGAGCGGCCGCCAAGAGACCCAGTACTTC
CDR3aa: CATKPQSGRQETQYF

d_gene: .
v_gene: TRBV6-5
j_gene: TRBJ1-2
abundance: .
CDR3nt: TGTGCCAGCCGAACCGGGGGTCCCATCGGGGGAGGCTACACCTTC
CDR3aa: CASRTGGPIGGGYTF

d_gene: TRBD2
v_gene: TRBV19
j_gene: TRBJ2-3
abundance: many
CDR3nt: TGTGCCTCCCGGAACGGGAGGGCAACAGATACGCAGTATTTT
CDR3aa: CASRNGRATDTQYF

d_gene: TRBD1
v_gene: TRBV18
j_gene: TRBJ1-6
abundance: .
CDR3nt: TGTGCCAGCTCACCAGGCTGGGACAGCAATTCACCCCTCCACTTT
CDR3aa: CASSPGWDSNSPLHF

d_gene: TRBD2
v_gene: TRBV7-8
j_gene: TRBJ2-1
abundance: .
CDR3nt: TGTGCCAGCAGCTTAGGGTCTAGCGGGAGTCACAATGAGCAGTTCTTC
CDR3aa: CASSLGSSGSHNEQFF

d_gene: .
v_gene: TRBV19
j_gene: TRBJ2-3
abundance: .
CDR3nt: TGTGCCAGTAGTACGGGGTTTGGCACAGATACGCAGTATTTT
CDR3aa: CASSTGFGTDTQYF

d_gene: TRBD1
v_gene: TRBV6-2/TRBV6-3
j_gene: TRBJ1-1
abundance: few
CDR3nt: TGTGCCAGCAGTTCCCCCCCGGACAGGGCGGAGGAAGCTTTCTTT
CDR3aa: CASSSPPDRAEEAFF

d_gene: .
v_gene: TRBV2
j_gene: TRBJ1-6
abundance: .
CDR3nt: TGTGCCAGCAGTGAGCGACAGCCGAACTATAATTCACCCCTCCACTTT
CDR3aa: CASSERQPNYNSPLHF

d_gene: .
v_gene: TRBV2
j_gene: TRBJ2-1
abundance: .
CDR3nt: TGTGCCAGCAGTGAATCTAGCCCCCCTAGGAATGAGCAGTTCTTC
CDR3aa: CASSESSPPRNEQFF

d_gene: TRBD1
v_gene: TRBV6-2/TRBV6-3
j_gene: TRBJ1-6
abundance: .
CDR3nt: TGTGCCAGCAGCCCCGGGACAGCGAATTCACCCCTCCACTTT
CDR3aa: CASSPGTANSPLHF

d_gene: .
v_gene: TRBV3-1/TRBV3-2
j_gene: TRBJ1-6
abundance: .
CDR3nt: TGTGCCAGCAGCCGAAACGCGGGCGGTTCACCCCTCCACTTT
CDR3aa: CASSRNAGGSPLHF

d_gene: TRBD1
v_gene: TRBV11-1
j_gene: TRBJ2-1
abundance: .
CDR3nt: TGTGCCAGCAGCGGGGACAGGGGGACTTACAATGAGCAGTTCTTC
CDR3aa: CASSGDRGTYNEQFF

d_gene: .
v_gene: TRBV6-5
j_gene: TRBJ1-6
abundance: .
CDR3nt: TGTGCCATTTCCCCCATGGGCCCTCCACCCCTCCACTTT
CDR3aa: CAISPMGPPPLHF

d_gene: TRBD1
v_gene: TRBV7-2
j_gene: TRBJ2-7
abundance: .
CDR3nt: TGTGCCAGCAGCCCTCGTCGGACAGGGGGCGCGGACGAGCAGTACTTC
CDR3aa: CASSPRRTGGADEQYF

d_gene: TRBD1
v_gene: TRBV27
j_gene: TRBJ1-1
abundance: .
CDR3nt: TGTGCCAGCAGCGAACAGGGGAGGACTGAAGCTTTCTTT
CDR3aa: CASSEQGRTEAFF

d_gene: TRBD1
v_gene: TRBV24-1
j_gene: TRBJ2-1
abundance: .
CDR3nt: TGTGCCACCAGGGGGACAGGAGTTGACTCCTACAATGAGCAGTTCTTC
CDR3aa: CATRGTGVDSYNEQFF

d_gene: .
v_gene: TRBV4-1
j_gene: TRBJ1-1
abundance: .
CDR3nt: TGCGCCAGCAGCCAAGGGGAGGGTAACACTGAAGCTTTCTTT
CDR3aa: CASSQGEGNTEAFF

d_gene: .
v_gene: TRBV6-5
j_gene: TRBJ2-3
abundance: .
CDR3nt: TGTGCCAGCAGTTCAGGAGGGGGCACAGATACGCAGTATTTT
CDR3aa: CASSSGGGTDTQYF

d_gene: TRBD1
v_gene: TRBV7-8
j_gene: TRBJ1-5
abundance: .
CDR3nt: TGTGCCAGCAGCCGGGACAGGGCCCGCGGCAATCAGCCCCAGCATTTT
CDR3aa: CASSRDRARGNQPQHF

d_gene: TRBD1
v_gene: TRBV5-8
j_gene: TRBJ2-2
abundance: .
CDR3nt: TGTGCCAGCAGTTCTTATGGCCGGACAGGGAACACCGGGGAGCTGTTTTTT
CDR3aa: CASSSYGRTGNTGELFF

d_gene: TRBD1
v_gene: TRBV28
j_gene: TRBJ1-2
abundance: .
CDR3nt: TGTGCCAGCAGTTACACAGGGGGGGTGGAGGGCTACACCTTC
CDR3aa: CASSYTGGVEGYTF

d_gene: TRBD2
v_gene: TRBV9
j_gene: TRBJ2-7
abundance: .
CDR3nt: TGTGCCAGCAGCGGCGGGACTAGCGACTACGAGCAGTACTTC
CDR3aa: CASSGGTSDYEQYF

d_gene: .
v_gene: TRBV28
j_gene: TRBJ2-5
abundance: .
CDR3nt: TGTGCCAGCAGTTTGGAGAGAGGGGAGACCCAGTACTTC
CDR3aa: CASSLERGETQYF

d_gene: TRBD1
v_gene: TRBV19
j_gene: TRBJ1-5
abundance: .
CDR3nt: TGTGCCAGTAGTCATGACAGGGGCAATCAGCCCCAGCATTTT
CDR3aa: CASSHDRGNQPQHF

d_gene: TRBD1
v_gene: TRBV5-1
j_gene: TRBJ1-2
abundance: once
CDR3nt: TGCGCCAGCAGCCCACAGGGGGACTATGGCTACACCTTC
CDR3aa: CASSPQGDYGYTF

d_gene: TRBD2
v_gene: TRBV5-5
j_gene: TRBJ2-7
abundance: once
CDR3nt: TGTGCCAGCAGCTCCGGGACTAGCGGGTCGGCCTACGAGCAGTACTTC
CDR3aa: CASSSGTSGSAYEQYF

d_gene: .
v_gene: TRBV12-3/TRBV12-4
j_gene: TRBJ2-1
abundance: once
CDR3nt: TGTGCCAGCAGTTTACGGGGGTCGGATGAGCAGTTCTTC
CDR3aa: CASSLRGSDEQFF

d_gene: TRBD1
v_gene: TRBV15
j_gene: TRBJ2-7
abundance: .
CDR3nt: TGTGCCACCAGCAGACCCCAGACAGGGGCGACCTACGAGCAGTACTTC
CDR3aa: CATSRPQTGATYEQYF

d_gene: .
v_gene: TRBV6-5
j_gene: TRBJ1-5
abundance: .
CDR3nt: TGTGCCAGCAGCATGACAGTTAATAGCAATCAGCCCCAGCATTTT
CDR3aa: CASSMTVNSNQPQHF

d_gene: .
v_gene: TRBV27
j_gene: TRBJ2-2
abundance: .
CDR3nt: TGTGCCAGCAGTACTTGGGCCGGTAACACCGGGGAGCTGTTTTTT
CDR3aa: CASSTWAGNTGELFF

d_gene: .
v_gene: TRBV18
j_gene: TRBJ1-2
abundance: few
CDR3nt: TGTGCCAGCTCTCCTGACGGAGTATATGGCTACACCTTC
CDR3aa: CASSPDGVYGYTF

d_gene: TRBD1
v_gene: TRBV4-1
j_gene: TRBJ1-1
abundance: .
CDR3nt: TGCGCCAGCAGTATGGGACAGGGGATTGCCACTGAAGCTTTCTTT
CDR3aa: CASSMGQGIATEAFF

d_gene: TRBD1
v_gene: TRBV27
j_gene: TRBJ1-2
abundance: .
CDR3nt: TGTGCCAGCAGGAGGACAGGGAGAAACTATGGCTACACCTTC
CDR3aa: CASRRTGRNYGYTF

d_gene: .
v_gene: TRBV7-9
j_gene: TRBJ1-5
abundance: once
CDR3nt: TGTGCCAGCAGTGGAACAGGTACGAGCAATCAGCCCCAGCATTTT
CDR3aa: CASSGTGTSNQPQHF

d_gene: TRBD1
v_gene: TRBV4-3
j_gene: TRBJ1-2
abundance: .
CDR3nt: TGCGCCAGCAGCCAAGAGACAGGGTTTGAGAGCTATGGCTACACCTTC
CDR3aa: CASSQETGFESYGYTF

d_gene: TRBD1
v_gene: TRBV7-2
j_gene: TRBJ1-4
abundance: .
CDR3nt: TGTGCCAGCAGCTTAGGAGGTCACAGGGGGCGTGAAAAACTGTTTTTT
CDR3aa: CASSLGGHRGREKLFF

d_gene: .
v_gene: TRBV28
j_gene: TRBJ2-7
abundance: .
CDR3nt: TGTGCCAGCAGTTCCCCCGGACGGAGGGGCGAGCAGTACTTC
CDR3aa: CASSSPGRRGEQYF

d_gene: TRBD2
v_gene: TRBV19
j_gene: TRBJ2-5
abundance: .
CDR3nt: TGTGCCAGTAGTATAGGAGCGGGGGACCAAGAGACCCAGTACTTC
CDR3aa: CASSIGAGDQETQYF

d_gene: TRBD2
v_gene: TRBV7-9
j_gene: TRBJ2-2
abundance: .
CDR3nt: TGTGCCAGCAGCTTAGTAAGGACTAGCGGGAGCCGGGAGCTGTTTTTT
CDR3aa: CASSLVRTSGSRELFF

d_gene: .
v_gene: TRBV4-3
j_gene: TRBJ1-2
abundance: .
CDR3nt: TGCGCCAGCAGCCAAGAAGCACAGGGCTATGGCTACACCTTC
CDR3aa: CASSQEAQGYGYTF

d_gene: TRBD2
v_gene: TRBV7-9
j_gene: TRBJ2-7
abundance: once
CDR3nt: TGTGCCAGCAGTTTAATCTCTAGCGGGAAAGGGGGCGAGCAGTACTTC
CDR3aa: CASSLISSGKGGEQYF

d_gene: TRBD1
v_gene: TRBV15
j_gene: TRBJ1-5
abundance: .
CDR3nt: TGTGCCACCAGCAGAGTTGGGTTGCGAGACAGGGAACGTTGGCAGCCCCAGCATTTT
CDR3aa: CATSRVGLRDRERWQPQHF

d_gene: TRBD2
v_gene: TRBV29-1
j_gene: TRBJ2-7
abundance: .
CDR3nt: TGCAGCGCGGTTGTTGGCGCTAGCGGGAGGGTAGACGAGCAGTACTTC
CDR3aa: CSAVVGASGRVDEQYF

d_gene: TRBD1
v_gene: TRBV12-3/TRBV12-4
j_gene: TRBJ2-7
abundance: many
CDR3nt: TGTGCCAGCAGCCGGACAGGGTTCGAGCAGTACTTC
CDR3aa: CASSRTGFEQYF

d_gene: .
v_gene: TRBV27
j_gene: TRBJ1-5
abundance: .
CDR3nt: TGTGCCAGCAGTTTCGGACTCAATAGCAATCAGCCCCAGCATTTT
CDR3aa: CASSFGLNSNQPQHF

d_gene: .
v_gene: TRBV30
j_gene: TRBJ1-2
abundance: .
CDR3nt: TGTGCCTGGAGTGTACGGGGAGGCGGCTACACCTTC
CDR3aa: CAWSVRGGGYTF

d_gene: TRBD2
v_gene: TRBV13
j_gene: TRBJ2-5
abundance: .
CDR3nt: TGTGCCAGCAGCTTTTGGGGACTAGCGGGAGCAGAGACCCAGTACTTC
CDR3aa: CASSFWGLAGAETQYF

d_gene: .
v_gene: TRBV5-6
j_gene: TRBJ1-2
abundance: .
CDR3nt: TGTGCCAGCAGCCCCCTCCAGGGGTGGGACTATGGCTACACCTTC
CDR3aa: CASSPLQGWDYGYTF